One and the same sample provided the 9 T cell receptor beta chains below, sequenced in a study of blood T cell repertoires in COVID-19. Sequenced by immunoSEQ multiplex PCR; TCRdb stores in-frame clones only, minus some. The sample lists roughly 200,000 clones; about 86% were seen once. The material sequenced was peripheral blood. The receptor set was obtained from a woman in her 50s with COVID-19, enrolled during active disease.

This clone occurred a few times. This chain connects TRBV12-3 or TRBV12-4 to TRBJ1-5, with a weak D call TRBD1 (6 bases). CDR3 length equals 13 residues. Between the trimmed V and J ends, which lost 2 bases and 6 bases, there was a span of 8 bases. CDR3 sequence reads: CASSLTGSQPQHF. CDR3 nucleotides: TGTGCCAGCAGTTTAACAGGGTCTCAGCCCCAGCATTTT.

The V and J genes are TRBV3-1 (or the pseudogene TRBV3-2) and TRBJ1-1; D gene uncertain. Per germline, CDR1 LGHDT and CDR2 YNNKEL (reference sequence). This CDR3 spans 15 amino acids. V lost 1 base and J lost 1, with 10 bases in between. CDR3 bases: TGTGCCAGCAGCCAAGTATGGCATGGGAACACTGAAGCTTTCTTT. Its protein is CASSQVWHGNTEAFF.

As to this clone: This same CDR3 is encoded by further DNA sequences in the sample. The V call is TRBV6-5, the J call TRBJ1-5; D not certain. The CDR3 totals 12 residues. Germline CDR1 is MNHEY and CDR2 is SVGAGI. V lost 8 bases, J lost 3 bases, and 8 bases lay in between. Here the CDR3 reads CASSGSNQPQHF. The CDR3 nucleotides are TGTGCCAGCTCGGGGTCCAATCAGCCCCAGCATTTT.

On this clone: This specimen includes other DNA sequences encoding the same CDR3. V gene TRBV18 combines with J gene TRBJ2-3; 9 nucleotides align to TRBD1. This CDR3 is built from 15 residues. J was trimmed by 2 bases and V by 6 bases; bases with no gene match: 6. Germline CDR1 KGHSH, CDR2 LQKENI. For the CDR3, the DNA is TGTGCCAGCTCGCTACAGGGGGCTTTCACAGATACGCAGTATTTT. Its translation is CASSLQGAFTDTQYF.

This CDR3 is CASSLSTGYNEQFF. For the CDR3, the DNA is TGTGCCAGCAGCTTGTCGACTGGTTACAATGAGCAGTTCTTC. The chain employs TRBV7-9 and TRBJ2-1; D is unclear. V gave up 3 bases and J gave up 4 bases, with 10 bases separating them. The CDR3 length is 14 residues. The germline gives CDR1 SEHNR, CDR2 FQNEAQ (reference sequence).

This chain connects TRBV2 to TRBJ2-1; no definite D call. V dropped 6 bases and J dropped 12 bases, with 21 bases sitting between them. The CDR3 runs to 14 residues. The germline CDR1 and CDR2 sequences are SNHLY and FYNNEI. This CDR3 is CASSPEFGKSGQFF. The CDR3 DNA sequence: TGTGCCAGCAGCCCGGAGTTCGGAAAAAGTGGGCAGTTCTTC.

The chain is built from TRBV5-1 and TRBJ2-2, with D possibly TRBD1 on 5 matching bases. The germline V gene encodes CDR1 SGHRS and CDR2 YFSETQ. This CDR3 is built from 14 residues. Trimming removed 4 bases from V and 4 bases from J, with 11 bases in between. The CDR3 loop is CASSPGMSTGELFF. CDR3 coding DNA: TGCGCCAGCAGCCCAGGGATGAGCACCGGGGAGCTGTTTTTT.

This clone was seen a few times. The same CDR3 also results from other DNA sequences found in this sample. The CDR3 spells CASSQTGAKNIQYF. CDR3 nucleotides: TGTGCCAGCAGCCAAACAGGGGCCAAAAACATTCAGTACTTC. The rearrangement joins TRBV3-1 (or the pseudogene TRBV3-2) to TRBJ2-4, with D possibly being TRBD1 (6 bases). V lost 2 bases and J 1 base, leaving 6 bases between the germline ends. This CDR3 is 14 amino acids long. From germline, CDR1 is LGHDT and CDR2 YNNKEL (reference sequence).

This clone was seen just once. The rearrangement joins TRBV6-2 or TRBV6-3 to TRBJ1-5; D possibly corresponds to TRBD1 (6 bases). This CDR3 has 18 residues. The V end was cut by 4 bases, the J end by 3 bases, with 22 bases between. Per germline, CDR1 MNHEY and CDR2 SVGEGT. The DNA of the CDR3 is TGTGCCAGCAGTTTGGTTTCGGGGCAGGGACAATTCAATCAGCCCCAGCATTTT. This gives the protein CASSLVSGQGQFNQPQHF.